The clone carrying this T cell receptor beta chain has at least ten counts. Its specificity is unknown. The source of the sample is a study of blood T cells in healthy people across ages. The people who gave samples were healthy Caucasians from Russia, aged roughly 6 to 95. Study-wide results and caveats: Long-lived donors had more naive CD4+ cells and higher diversity than aged donors.

In germline, CDR1 is LGHDT, CDR2 YNNKEL (reference sequence). The trim removed 3 bases at V and 9 bases at J, leaving 5 bases unmatched. The CDR3 contains 14 residues. The use of a sample-barcoded 5' primer and a J-beta primer mix characterized a second PCR of roughly 6 to 11 cycles. Each sample yielded at least 2.5 million CDR3-containing paired-end reads. TCRdb reanalysed the 5' RACE reads using MiXCR and keeps one entry per CDR3 protein. The sample lists about 1,500,000 distinct CDR3 sequences; around two fifths were seen once. The sample was blood. This clonotype was obtained from a woman between 18 and 30 years old in good health. The chain links TRBV3-1 to TRBJ1-6, with 7 bases lining up with TRBD1. The chain's CDR3 is CASSQTGKGSPLHF. In DNA, the CDR3 is TGTGCCAGCAGCCAGACAGGGAAAGGTTCACCCCTCCACTTT. Filled out from reference TRBV3-1 and TRBJ1-6, the complete variable domain reads DTAVSQTPKYLVTQMGNDKSIKCEQNLGHDTMYWYKQDSKKFLKIMFSYNNKELIINETVPNRFSPKSPDKAHLNLHINSLELGDSAVYFCASSQTGKGSPLHFGNGTRLTVT.